What follows are 23 T cell receptor beta chains derived from one specimen sequenced in a study of blood T cell repertoires in COVID-19. Sequenced by immunoSEQ multiplex PCR; TCRdb stores in-frame clones only, minus some. The top ten hold more than 8% of the sample, which has approximately 86,000 clones, 80% to 90% seen once. Sample: peripheral blood. The receptors here all came from a man aged 50-59 years with acute or convalescent COVID-19.

This clone was observed once. The gene calls are TRBV29-1 and TRBJ1-1; D possibly corresponds to TRBD1 (5 bases). The CDR3 loop spans 13 amino acids. Per germline, CDR1 SQVTM and CDR2 ANQGSEA. V was cut by 8 bases and J by 2 bases, with 15 bases left in between. Here the CDR3 DNA reads TGCAGCACCCTGGGAGGGGCCAACACTGAAGCTTTCTTT. Translated, it gives CSTLGGANTEAFF.

The rearrangement uses TRBV7-2 and TRBJ2-7; TRBD2 aligns across 8 bases. This CDR3 has 14 residues. Per germline, CDR1 SGHTA and CDR2 FQGNSA. V trimming: 1 base; J trimming: 4 bases; junction bases outside the gene matches: 3. CDR3 region: CASSLEASGYEQYV. The CDR3 bases are TGTGCCAGCAGCTTAGAAGCTAGCGGGTACGAGCAGTACGTC.

The chain has TRBV7-9 and TRBJ2-5; no clear D gene. The CDR3 covers 12 residues. CDR1 is SEHNR and CDR2 is FQNEAQ in the germline V gene (reference sequence). V was trimmed by 2 bases and J by 5 bases, leaving 6 bases between them. CDR3 in amino acids: CASSLFAETQYF. The CDR3, as DNA: TGTGCCAGCAGCTTATTTGCGGAGACCCAGTACTTC.

The J gene is TRBJ1-5, the V gene TRBV7-9, with 9 bases fitting TRBD1. The V gene end was trimmed by 5 bases and the J gene end by 5 bases; junction bases not matched to a gene: 4. The CDR3 has 14 amino acids. CDR1 SEHNR and CDR2 FQNEAQ come from the germline V gene (reference sequence). The CDR3 sequence is CASSLQGAHQPQHF. DNA for the CDR3: TGTGCCAGCAGCCTACAGGGGGCCCATCAGCCCCAGCATTTT.

About this clone itself: An end of the junction differs from the germline gene, which may be a read error. The chain couples TRBV3-1 (or the pseudogene TRBV3-2) to TRBJ1-5; maybe TRBD1 (5 bases). CDR3 length: 13 residues. Germline CDR1 is LGHDT and CDR2 is YNNKEL (reference sequence). CDR3 sequence: CASSQDRDQAQHF. The CDR3 DNA follows: TGTGCCAGCAGCCAAGACAGGGATCAGGCCCAGCATTTT.

The chain uses TRBV6-2 or TRBV6-3 and TRBJ2-1; D call uncertain. Germline CDR1 reads MNHEY; CDR2 reads SVGEGT. The CDR3 sequence is 11 residues long. Trimming shortened V by 2 bases and J by 10 bases, and 6 bases separated the two germline ends. CDR3 protein: CASSYPGEQFF. CDR3 nucleotides: TGTGCCAGCAGTTACCCCGGGGAGCAGTTCTTC.

The chain couples TRBV7-6 to TRBJ2-1, with 10 nucleotides matching TRBD1. The CDR3 loop spans 17 amino acids. Germline CDR1 SGHVS, CDR2 FNYEAQ. Trimming removed 4 bases from V and 4 bases from J; junction bases left unmatched: 10. The CDR3 nucleotides are TGTGCCAGCAGCTCATTTCGGGGGACAGGGGTATACAATGAGCAGTTCTTC. Amino acids: CASSSFRGTGVYNEQFF.

J is TRBJ1-1 and V is TRBV18; 8 positions match TRBD1. CDR1 is KGHSH, CDR2 LQKENI, per germline. The length of the CDR3 is 18 residues. Trimming took 4 bases from V and 0 from J; bases not matched to a gene: 13. The CDR3 reads CASSRTGQGEILNTEAFF. CDR3 nucleotide sequence: TGTGCCAGCTCACGGACCGGACAGGGAGAAATTCTGAACACTGAAGCTTTCTTT.

This clone was seen only once. The rearrangement joins TRBV7-9 to TRBJ1-2; perhaps TRBD1 as D (6 bases). The CDR3 consists of 16 residues. Per germline, CDR1 SEHNR and CDR2 FQNEAQ (reference sequence). Between the trimmed V and J ends, which lost 1 base and 4 bases, there was a span of 16 bases. Here the CDR3 DNA reads TGTGCCAGCAGCTTAGGGGGGACAAAGGGAGCCTATGGCTACACCTTC. As protein: CASSLGGTKGAYGYTF.

The chain recombines TRBV18 with TRBJ1-2; a weak D match, TRBD1 (6 bases). This CDR3 contains 13 residues. V was shortened by 2 bases and J by 7 bases, with 11 bases between the two germline ends. Germline lookup yields CDR1 KGHSH and CDR2 LQKENI. CDR3: CASSPEQGGGYTF. In DNA form, the CDR3 reads TGTGCCAGCTCACCAGAACAGGGCGGTGGCTACACCTTC.

The genes are TRBV5-1 and TRBJ1-5, with D possibly TRBD1 on 5 matching bases. Germline V gene sequence: CDR1 SGHRS, CDR2 YFSETQ. The V and J ends lost 1 base and 3 bases respectively, with 11 bases between them. The CDR3 is 15 residues long. The CDR3 nucleotides are TGCGCCAGCAGCTTGACGGCGGGGGACAATCAGCCCCAGCATTTT. Encoded protein: CASSLTAGDNQPQHF.

The chain is built from TRBV3-1 (or the pseudogene TRBV3-2) and TRBJ2-3; 11 positions agree with TRBD2. CDR3 length: 17 residues. The trim removed 1 base at V and 7 bases at J, leaving 10 bases unmatched. CDR1 LGHDT and CDR2 YNNKEL come from the germline V gene (reference sequence). CDR3: CASSQGGSGGALNTQYF. The CDR3, as DNA: TGTGCCAGCAGCCAAGGGGGTAGCGGGGGGGCCCTAAATACGCAGTATTTT.

The rearrangement uses TRBV3-1 (or the pseudogene TRBV3-2) and TRBJ1-5; D is undetermined. V lost 1 base and J 0 bases, leaving 4 bases between the germline ends. Germline CDR1 and CDR2: LGHDT and YNNKEL (reference sequence). This CDR3 is 14 amino acids long. The CDR3, as DNA: TGTGCCAGCAGCCAAGCATCTAGCAATCAGCCCCAGCATTTT. Translation gives CASSQASSNQPQHF.

The V and J genes are TRBV20-1 and TRBJ2-6; D might be TRBD2 (6 bases). Germline loops: CDR1 DFQATT, CDR2 SNEGSKA (reference sequence). V lost 3 bases and J 2 bases, leaving 8 bases between the germline ends. The CDR3 extends over 14 amino acids. The CDR3 DNA reads as TGCAGTGCTAGTGCGGGGACTGGGGCCAACGTCCTGACTTTC. Residues: CSASAGTGANVLTF.

The chain links TRBV19 to TRBJ2-3, with D unclear. Trimming took off 3 bases at V and 3 bases at J, with 13 bases between the two ends. In germline, CDR1 is LNHDA, CDR2 SQIVND (reference sequence). CDR3 length: 15 residues. The CDR3 coding sequence is TGTGCCAGTAGTATCGGTTCAGGCAATACAGATACGCAGTATTTT. Its translation is CASSIGSGNTDTQYF. Together with reference TRBV19 and TRBJ2-3, the CDR3 gives the full variable domain: DGGITQSPKYLFRKEGQNVTLSCEQNLNHDAMYWYRQDPGQGLRLIYYSQIVNDFQKGDIAEGYSVSREKKESFPLTVTSAQKNPTAFYLCASSIGSGNTDTQYFGPGTRLTVL.

V usage is TRBV6-5 and J usage is TRBJ1-2; tentative D call: TRBD1 (5 bases). This CDR3 is built from 13 residues. Trimming took off 2 bases at V and 7 bases at J, with 11 bases between the two ends. Germline V gene data show CDR1 as MNHEY and CDR2 as SVGAGI. In DNA form, the CDR3 reads TGTGCCAGCAGTTACAGGGGAAGGGGTGGCTACACCTTC. It codes for CASSYRGRGGYTF.

V and J are TRBV21-1 and TRBJ2-7; the table's D gene call, TRBD1, was not cross checked with the DNA. TRBV21-1 is given as a pseudogene. This CDR3 comprises 16 residues. This CDR3 reads CASKKGQKPPGGEQYV. In DNA, the CDR3 is TGTGCCAGCAAGAAGGGACAGAAACCCCCTGGGGGGGAGCAGTACGTC.

Only one count was recorded for this clone. The CDR3 sequence: CASSEDPGGLQNEQYF. The CDR3, as DNA: TGTGCCAGCAGTGAAGATCCGGGGGGGCTCCAGAACGAGCAGTACTTC. The chain combines TRBV6-1 with TRBJ2-7; 8 bases are a match to TRBD2. This CDR3 is built from 16 residues. Germline CDR1 reads MNHNS; CDR2 reads SASEGT. V lost 1 base and J lost 5; bases outside the gene matches: 10.

This chain joins TRBV7-9 and TRBJ2-7; 9 positions match TRBD1. Germline-derived CDR1 and CDR2 are SEHNR and FQNEAQ (reference sequence). V shed 11 bases, J shed 4 bases, and the junction held 6 bases outside the gene matches. The CDR3 is 12 amino acids. The CDR3 DNA reads TGTGCCGGGGGACAGGGCGTGTACGAGCAGTACTTC. As protein: CAGGQGVYEQYF. The full variable domain, with the rest looked up from reference TRBV7-9 and TRBJ2-7, is DTGVSQNPRHKITKRGQNVTFRCDPISEHNRLYWYRQTLGQGPEFLTYFQNEAQLEKSRLLSDRFSAERPKGSFSTLEIQRTEQGDSAMYLCAGGQGVYEQYFGPGTRLTVT.

This clone was counted only a few times. The chain recombines TRBV19 with TRBJ1-2; D gene unclear. V was cut by 0 bases and J by 2 bases, with 10 bases left in between. Germline CDR1 and CDR2: LNHDA and SQIVND (reference sequence). This CDR3 has 15 residues. CDR3 coding DNA: TGTGCCAGTAGTATAGATGGAGGTAAAAACTATGGCTACACCTTC. Translation gives CASSIDGGKNYGYTF. Full variable domain (outside the CDR3, taken from reference TRBV19 and TRBJ1-2): DGGITQSPKYLFRKEGQNVTLSCEQNLNHDAMYWYRQDPGQGLRLIYYSQIVNDFQKGDIAEGYSVSREKKESFPLTVTSAQKNPTAFYLCASSIDGGKNYGYTFGSGTRLTVV.

The chain joins TRBV12-5 to TRBJ2-3; 7 bases agree with TRBD1. The CDR3 length is 14 residues. CDR1 and CDR2 (germline): LGHNT, FRNRAP. The V gene end was trimmed by 1 base and the J gene end by 5 bases; junction bases not matched to a gene: 3. The CDR3: CASGLEGAGDTQYF. The CDR3 DNA follows: TGTGCTAGTGGTTTGGAGGGGGCAGGAGATACGCAGTATTTT.

This clone was recorded at least ten times. CDR3 DNA: TGTGCCAGCTCACCAGACAGGGGGCTTGGAAACACCATATATTTT. Translation gives CASSPDRGLGNTIYF. V and J are TRBV18 and TRBJ1-3, with 10 nucleotides matching TRBD1. The CDR3 has 15 amino acids. In germline, CDR1 is KGHSH, CDR2 LQKENI. J was trimmed by 3 bases and V by 2 bases; bases with no gene match: 1.

The rearrangement joins TRBV19 to TRBJ2-1; the match to TRBD1 covers 8 bases. The CDR3 is made up of 15 amino acids. Germline CDR1 and CDR2: LNHDA and SQIVND (reference sequence). V trimming: 7 bases; J trimming: 0 bases; junction bases outside the gene matches: 5. CDR3 DNA: TGTGCCAGTACCGCTGACAGGGGCTCCTACAATGAGCAGTTCTTC. This translates into CASTADRGSYNEQFF.